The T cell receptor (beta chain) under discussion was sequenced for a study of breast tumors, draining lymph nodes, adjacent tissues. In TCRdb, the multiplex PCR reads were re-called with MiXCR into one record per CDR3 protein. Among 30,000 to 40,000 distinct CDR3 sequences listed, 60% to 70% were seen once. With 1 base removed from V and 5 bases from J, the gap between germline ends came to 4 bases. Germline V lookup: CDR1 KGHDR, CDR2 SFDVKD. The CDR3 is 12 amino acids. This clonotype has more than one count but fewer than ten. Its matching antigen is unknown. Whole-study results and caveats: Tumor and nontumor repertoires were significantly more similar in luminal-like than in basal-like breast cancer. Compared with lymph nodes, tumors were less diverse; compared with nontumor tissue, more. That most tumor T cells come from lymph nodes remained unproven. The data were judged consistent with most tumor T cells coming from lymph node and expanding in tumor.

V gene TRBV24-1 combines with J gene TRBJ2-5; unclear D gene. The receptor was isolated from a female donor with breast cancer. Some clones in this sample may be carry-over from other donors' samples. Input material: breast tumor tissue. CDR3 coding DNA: TGTGCCACCAGTGATTTTCGGGAGACCCAGTACTTC. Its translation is CATSDFRETQYF.